This T cell receptor (beta chain) comes out of a study of cytomegalovirus exposure and HLA in healthy donors. Study in general: Roughly 80 million unique TCRs from HLA-typed donors made up an early data release.

In germline, CDR1 is MNHEY, CDR2 SMNVEV (reference sequence). With 10 bases clipped from V and 7 bases from J, the junction kept 10 bases outside the gene matches. This CDR3 comprises 13 residues. This clone has more than one count but fewer than ten. The PCR ran on 60 Vbeta and 13 Jbeta primers. Here immunoSEQ multiplex PCR was the method, and the copy in TCRdb shows in-frame clones only, minus some. The table shows approximately 120,000 clones, with 81% occurring only once. Source material: PBMCs. The sequence came from a woman aged 25 to 45 in good health and CMV-seronegative. The chain carries TRBV27 and TRBJ2-5; TRBD1 matches 9 bases. For the CDR3, the DNA is TGTGCCACGCGGACAGGGGTTGGCGGGACCCAGTACTTC. It encodes CATRTGVGGTQYF.